This T cell receptor beta chain was sequenced in a study of blood T cell repertoires in COVID-19 (TCRdb year 2020). For context, the study as a whole: Samples from collaborators originated in the United States, Italy and Spain and spanned both the acute and convalescent phases of COVID-19. The samples were drawn from two sources: the first 160 participants of the ongoing ImmuneRACE study, and approximately 1,300 subjects contributed by 6 global collaborators. The material from the prospective study consisted of cDNA or gDNA derived from T cells, B-cell-depleted T cells, or PBMCs. The repertoires were released in a freely available public database meant as a resource for research on the immune response to SARS-CoV-2. Where available, HLA class I and class II types were obtained from metadata supplied by the sample provider rather than from assay-based typing. Sample metadata almost always included a de-identified subject ID, COVID-19 status, age in years and sex. Deeply sampled blood TCRbeta repertoires from subjects exposed to, actively infected with, or recovered from COVID-19 were included in the dataset. Study-wide conclusions, independent of this receptor: How much clinical and demographic metadata was included differed by source and by participant, and the metadata was provided uncurated.

TCRbeta CDR3 regions were amplified from genomic DNA by means of the immunoSEQ Assay, a bias-controlled multiplex PCR. The authors' pipeline ran thus. The number of nucleated cells in each sample was estimated from the amplification of reference gene primers within the assay. Sequence reads were collapsed and filtered to measure the absolute abundance of every unique TCRbeta CDR3 rearrangement. For each sample, productive Simpson clonality was calculated as the square root of Simpson's diversity index over productive rearrangements. TCRdb provides this immuneACCESS table in a form limited to in-frame rearrangements. Some clones are lacking; in checked studies, under half of them reflect an unresolved V gene, and why the rest are absent is not known. The V and J calls and clone size come from that table; D and trimming were worked out from the DNA. The sample table records about 200,000 clones; about 90% of these occur just once. About 2.3% of the sample is taken by the ten largest.

Participants in the prospective study were aged roughly 18 to 89 years, lived in approximately 26 United States geographic areas, and enrolled through a virtual design. In the prospective study, cohorts were assigned on the basis of participant-reported clinical history obtained from a screening survey and a study questionnaire. Recovered participants in ImmuneRACE Cohort 3 were defined by two consecutive negative NP/OP PCR tests, clearance by a healthcare professional, or resolution of symptoms. Each participant in the prospective study had whole blood, serum and a nasopharyngeal or oropharyngeal swab collected by mobile phlebotomists. Additional blood draws and questionnaires over an approximately two-month period could optionally be provided by prospective study participants. Prospective study blood samples were shipped either frozen or at room temperature before DNA extraction. CDR1 MGHRA and CDR2 YSYEKL are derived from the germline V gene. The V and J ends are trimmed by 0 bases and 6 bases, leaving 11 bases between them. The CDR3 covers 14 residues, taking in both the cysteine and the phenylalanine. Only the CDR3 DNA is retained, 42 bases long and in frame from the first base.

As concerns this clone: What this receptor recognizes is not known. Qualities for individual bases were not recorded, and no much larger clone is one base off.

Material for sequencing was PBMCs or T cells enriched from blood (not recorded which). This sequence uses TRBV4-1 and TRBJ1-2, with TRBD1 perhaps the D gene, on 6 matching bases. This TCR was sampled from a woman in her 30s who had recovered from COVID-19. In nucleotides, the sequence is TGCGCCAGCAGCCAAGATTTAGGGGGGGATGGCTACACCTTC. Its product reads: CASSQDLGGDGYTF.